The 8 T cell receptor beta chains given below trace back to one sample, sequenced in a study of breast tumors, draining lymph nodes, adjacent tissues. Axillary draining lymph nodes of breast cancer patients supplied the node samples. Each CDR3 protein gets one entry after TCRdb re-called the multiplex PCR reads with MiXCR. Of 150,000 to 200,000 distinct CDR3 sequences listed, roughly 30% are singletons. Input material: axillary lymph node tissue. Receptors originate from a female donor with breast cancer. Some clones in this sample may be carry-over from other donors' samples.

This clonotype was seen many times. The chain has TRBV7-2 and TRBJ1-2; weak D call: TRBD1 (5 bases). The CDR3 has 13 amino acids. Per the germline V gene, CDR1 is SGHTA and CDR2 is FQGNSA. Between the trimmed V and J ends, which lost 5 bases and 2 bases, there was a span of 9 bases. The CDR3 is CASSAQGNYGYTF. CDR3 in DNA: TGTGCCAGCAGCGCTCAGGGAAACTATGGCTACACCTTC.

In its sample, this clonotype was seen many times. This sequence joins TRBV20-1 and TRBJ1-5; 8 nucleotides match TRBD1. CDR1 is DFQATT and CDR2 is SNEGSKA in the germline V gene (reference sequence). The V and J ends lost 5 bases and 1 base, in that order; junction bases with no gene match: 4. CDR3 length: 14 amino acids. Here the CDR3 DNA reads TGCAGTGCTCTAGACAGGGGCAGCAATCAGCCCCAGCATTTT. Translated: CSALDRGSNQPQHF.

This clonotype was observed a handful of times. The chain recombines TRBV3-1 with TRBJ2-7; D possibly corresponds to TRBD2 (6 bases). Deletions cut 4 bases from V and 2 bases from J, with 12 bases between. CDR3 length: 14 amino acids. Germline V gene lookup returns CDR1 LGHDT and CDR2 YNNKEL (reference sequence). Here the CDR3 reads CASSLVGGTYEQYF. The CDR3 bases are TGTGCCAGCAGCCTTGTGGGAGGCACCTACGAGCAGTACTTC.

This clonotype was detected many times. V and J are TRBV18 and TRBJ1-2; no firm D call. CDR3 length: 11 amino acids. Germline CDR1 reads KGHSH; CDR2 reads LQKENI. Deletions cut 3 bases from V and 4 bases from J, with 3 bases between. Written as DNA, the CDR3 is TGTGCCAGCTCACCCCGCTATGGCTACACCTTC. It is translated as CASSPRYGYTF. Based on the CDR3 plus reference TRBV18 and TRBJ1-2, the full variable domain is NAGVMQNPRHLVRRRGQEARLRCSPMKGHSHVYWYRQLPEEGLKFMVYLQKENIIDESGMPKERFSAEFPKEGPSILRIQQVVRGDSAAYFCASSPRYGYTFGSGTRLTVV.

For the CDR3, the DNA is TGTGCCAGCAGTGAATATGGGAGGTGGGACTCTGGGGCCAACGTCCTGACTTTC. It translates to CASSEYGRWDSGANVLTF. The chain uses TRBV25-1 and TRBJ2-6; maybe TRBD2 (6 bases). Germline assignment: CDR1 MGHDK and CDR2 SYGVNS. This CDR3 has 18 residues. Trimming took 0 bases from V and 0 from J, leaving 12 bases between them.

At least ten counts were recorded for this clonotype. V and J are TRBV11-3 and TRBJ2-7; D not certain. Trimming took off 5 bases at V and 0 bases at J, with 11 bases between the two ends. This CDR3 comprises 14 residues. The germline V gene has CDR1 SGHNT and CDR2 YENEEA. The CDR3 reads CASSPGRTSYEQYF. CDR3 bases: TGTGCCAGCAGCCCGGGCCGGACCTCCTACGAGCAGTACTTC.

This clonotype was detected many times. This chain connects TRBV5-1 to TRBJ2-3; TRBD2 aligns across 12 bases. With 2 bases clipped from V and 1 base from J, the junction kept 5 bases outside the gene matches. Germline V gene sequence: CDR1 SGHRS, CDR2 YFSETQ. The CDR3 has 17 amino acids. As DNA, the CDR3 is TGCGCCAGCAGCTTCTTCACTAGCGGGGGGCGCACAGATACGCAGTATTTT. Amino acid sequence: CASSFFTSGGRTDTQYF.

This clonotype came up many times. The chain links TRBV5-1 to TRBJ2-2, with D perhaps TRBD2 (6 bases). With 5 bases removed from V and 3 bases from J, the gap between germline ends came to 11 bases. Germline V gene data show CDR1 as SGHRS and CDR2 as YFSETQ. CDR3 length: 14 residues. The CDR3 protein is CASRPGGHTGELFF. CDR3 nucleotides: TGCGCCAGCAGACCCGGGGGTCACACCGGGGAGCTGTTTTTT.